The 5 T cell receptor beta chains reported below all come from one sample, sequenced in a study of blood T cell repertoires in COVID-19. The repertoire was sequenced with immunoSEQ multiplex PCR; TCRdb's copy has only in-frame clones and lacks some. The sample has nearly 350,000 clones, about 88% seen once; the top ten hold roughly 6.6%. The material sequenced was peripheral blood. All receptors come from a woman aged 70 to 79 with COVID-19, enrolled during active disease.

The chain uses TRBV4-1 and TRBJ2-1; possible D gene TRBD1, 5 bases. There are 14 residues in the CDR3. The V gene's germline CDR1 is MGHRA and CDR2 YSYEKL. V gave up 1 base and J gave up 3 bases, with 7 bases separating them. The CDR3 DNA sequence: TGCGCCAGCAGCCAAGGACAGCTCTACAATGAGCAGTTCTTC. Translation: CASSQGQLYNEQFF.

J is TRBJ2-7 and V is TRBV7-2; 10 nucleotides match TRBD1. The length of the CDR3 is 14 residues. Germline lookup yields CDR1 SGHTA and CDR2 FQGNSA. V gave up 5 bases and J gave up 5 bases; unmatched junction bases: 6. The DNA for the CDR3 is TGTGCCAGCAGCACCCGACAGGGGGCCGACGAGCAGTACTTC. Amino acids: CASSTRQGADEQYF.

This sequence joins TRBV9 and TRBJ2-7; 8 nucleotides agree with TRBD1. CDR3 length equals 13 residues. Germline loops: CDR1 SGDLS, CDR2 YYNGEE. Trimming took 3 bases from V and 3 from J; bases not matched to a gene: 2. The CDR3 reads CASSGGQGYEQYF. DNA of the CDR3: TGTGCCAGCAGCGGCGGACAGGGCTACGAGCAGTACTTC.

CDR3 residues: CASSTQGLVSGANVLTF. The CDR3, as DNA: TGTGCCAGTAGTACTCAGGGACTTGTCTCTGGGGCCAACGTCCTGACTTTC. The V and J genes are TRBV19 and TRBJ2-6; D is possibly TRBD2 (6 bases). V lost 4 bases, J lost 0 bases, and 13 bases lay in between. The CDR3 sequence is 17 residues long. CDR1 and CDR2 from the germline V gene are LNHDA and SQIVND (reference sequence).

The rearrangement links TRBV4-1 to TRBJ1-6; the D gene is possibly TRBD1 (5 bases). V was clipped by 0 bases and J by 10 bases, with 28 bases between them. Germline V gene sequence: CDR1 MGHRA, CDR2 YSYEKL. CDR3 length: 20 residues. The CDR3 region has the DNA TGCGCCAGCAGCCAAGAGGGGGGAGCAATCGGACCCACCGGGGGATCACCCCTCCACTTT. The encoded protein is CASSQEGGAIGPTGGSPLHF.